This T cell receptor (beta chain) was sequenced during a study of beta chain features in type 1 diabetes. The CDR3 spans 13 residues. The germline CDR1 and CDR2 sequences are KGHSH and LQKENI. Trimming pared 2 bases from V and 5 bases from J, leaving 7 bases between. Study conclusions and caveats: Patients and controls would be equally affected if PCR favored shorter templates. Individuals with type 1 diabetes displayed fewer insertions and more deletions at VDJ junctions. In every one of the four CD4+ subsets, TCRB CDR3s were moderately but significantly shorter in Type 1 diabetes patients. The influence of HLA type on TCRB rearrangement stayed undetermined.

This clone has only a few counts. The antigen is not known. Expressed TCRB transcripts were sequenced because the isolated RNA had all been reverse transcribed beforehand. About 3.7 million reads per sample were averaged for naive, central memory and regulatory samples. TCRdb's table, derived via immunoSEQ multiplex PCR, lists solely in-frame clones and lacks some. The table lists 600,000 to 700,000 clones, 13% of them singletons. Sequencing input: naive CD4+ T cells from blood. This TCR was sampled from a man between 18 and 35 years old with type 1 diabetes. This chain uses TRBV18 with TRBJ2-1, with unresolved D. CDR3 sequence: CASSPGRHNEQFF. In DNA, the CDR3 is TGTGCCAGCTCACCAGGACGTCACAATGAGCAGTTCTTC.